This TCR beta chain stems from a study of cytomegalovirus exposure and HLA in healthy donors. The study's findings and limits: The authors listed around 150 TCR beta chains as cytomegalovirus-associated. The tendency of first-cohort TCR clusters to co-occur in the 120 or so validation repertoires was the finding of a later analysis.

From the 120-subject validation cohort, which was separate from the roughly 700-subject first cohort, the donors were drawn. Of note for this clone: As yet, its antigen is unknown.

Produced via immunoSEQ multiplex PCR; TCRdb's table is partial and in-frame only. The profile shows 120,000 to 150,000 clones, about nine tenths of them singletons. This CDR3 comprises 13 residues. Germline CDR1 and CDR2: SGHNT and YENEEA. Deletions cut 5 bases from V and 0 bases from J, with 7 bases between. The rearrangement joins TRBV11-3 to TRBJ1-1; D call uncertain. The specimen was PBMCs. The source is a man aged 18 to 29 in good health and CMV-seronegative. This chain's CDR3 is CASSAGLNTEAFF. The CDR3 DNA reads TGTGCCAGCAGCGCAGGATTGAACACTGAAGCTTTCTTT.